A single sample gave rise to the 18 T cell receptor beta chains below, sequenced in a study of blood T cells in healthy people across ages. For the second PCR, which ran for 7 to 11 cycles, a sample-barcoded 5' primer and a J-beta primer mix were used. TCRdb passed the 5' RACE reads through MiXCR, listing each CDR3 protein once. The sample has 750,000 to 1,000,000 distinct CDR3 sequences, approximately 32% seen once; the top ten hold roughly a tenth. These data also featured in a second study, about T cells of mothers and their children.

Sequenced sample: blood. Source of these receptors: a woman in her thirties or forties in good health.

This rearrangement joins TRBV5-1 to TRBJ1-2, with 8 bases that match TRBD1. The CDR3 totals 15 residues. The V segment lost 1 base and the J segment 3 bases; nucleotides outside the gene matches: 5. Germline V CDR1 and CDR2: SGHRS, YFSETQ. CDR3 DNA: TGCGCCAGCAGCTTGAGGGCAGGGGGCGACTATGGCTACACCTTC. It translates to CASSLRAGGDYGYTF.

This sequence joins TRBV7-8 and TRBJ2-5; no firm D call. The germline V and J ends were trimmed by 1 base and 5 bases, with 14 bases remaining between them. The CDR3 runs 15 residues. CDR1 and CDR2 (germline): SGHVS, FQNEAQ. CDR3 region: CASSLGLAMRETQYF. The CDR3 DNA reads TGTGCCAGCAGCTTAGGTCTGGCGATGAGGGAGACCCAGTACTTC.

CDR3 amino acids: CASEQVNTGELFF. The CDR3 region has the DNA TGTGCCAGCGAACAGGTGAACACCGGGGAGCTGTTTTTT. The J gene is TRBJ2-2, the V gene TRBV6-6; possible D gene TRBD1, 5 bases. Trimming removed 8 bases at V and 1 base at J, with 8 bases between. The CDR3 contains 13 residues. Germline-derived CDR1 and CDR2 are MNHNY and SVGAGI (reference sequence).

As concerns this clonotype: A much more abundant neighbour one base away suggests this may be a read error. In DNA, the CDR3 is TGCAGTGCTAGGCTTTTGTCGACCATGAACACTGTAGCTTTCTTT. Translating it yields CSARLLSTMNTVAFF. The chain combines TRBV20-1 with TRBJ1-1; D remains ambiguous. The CDR3 runs to 15 residues. Germline V gene lookup returns CDR1 DFQATT and CDR2 SNEGSKA (reference sequence).

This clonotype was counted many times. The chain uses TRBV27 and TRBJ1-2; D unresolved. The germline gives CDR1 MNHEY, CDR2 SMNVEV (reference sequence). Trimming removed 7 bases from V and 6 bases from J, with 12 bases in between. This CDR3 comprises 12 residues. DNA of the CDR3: TGTGCCAGCACCCTAGGTTGGGATGGCTACACCTTC. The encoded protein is CASTLGWDGYTF.

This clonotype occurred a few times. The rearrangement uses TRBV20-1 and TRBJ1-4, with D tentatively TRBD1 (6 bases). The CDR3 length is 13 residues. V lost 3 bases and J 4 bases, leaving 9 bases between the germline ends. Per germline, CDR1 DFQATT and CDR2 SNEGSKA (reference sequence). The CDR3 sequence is CSARYRVNEKLFF. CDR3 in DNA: TGCAGTGCTAGGTACAGGGTTAATGAAAAACTGTTTTTT.

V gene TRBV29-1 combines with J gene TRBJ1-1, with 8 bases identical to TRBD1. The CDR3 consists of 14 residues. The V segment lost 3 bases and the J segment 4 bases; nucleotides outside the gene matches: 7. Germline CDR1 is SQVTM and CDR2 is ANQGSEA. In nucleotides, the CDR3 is TGCAGCGTTGACGTGTCAGGGGGCGGCACTGAAGCTTTCTTT. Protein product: CSVDVSGGGTEAFF.

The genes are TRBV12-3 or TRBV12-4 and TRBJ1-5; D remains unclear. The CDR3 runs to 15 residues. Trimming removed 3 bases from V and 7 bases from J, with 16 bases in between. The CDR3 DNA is TGTGCCAGCAGTTTCCACAAGTACCCGGGACAGCCCCAGCATTTT. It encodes CASSFHKYPGQPQHF.

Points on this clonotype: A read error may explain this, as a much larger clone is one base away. This CDR3 is CASSYRTSGIEYNEQFF. In DNA form, the CDR3 reads TGTGCCAGCAGTTACCGGACTAGCGGGATTGAGTACAATGAGCAGTTCTTC. The chain combines TRBV6-6 with TRBJ2-1; 12 bases agree with TRBD2. This CDR3 spans 17 amino acids. Per the germline V gene, CDR1 is MNHNY and CDR2 is SVGAGI (reference sequence). V gave up 2 bases and J gave up 4 bases; unmatched junction bases: 6.

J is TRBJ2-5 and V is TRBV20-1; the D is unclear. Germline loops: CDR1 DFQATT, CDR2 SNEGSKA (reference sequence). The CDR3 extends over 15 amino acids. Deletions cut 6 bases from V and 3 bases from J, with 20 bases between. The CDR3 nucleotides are TGCAGTGCCACACCCCCCGGTGCCCAAAAAGAGACCCAGTACTTC. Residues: CSATPPGAQKETQYF.

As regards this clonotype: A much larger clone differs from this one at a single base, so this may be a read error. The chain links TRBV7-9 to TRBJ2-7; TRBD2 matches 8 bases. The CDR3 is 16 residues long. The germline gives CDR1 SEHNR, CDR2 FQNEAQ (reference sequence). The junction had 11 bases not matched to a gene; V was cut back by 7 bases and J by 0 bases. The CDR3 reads CASNHKPSGSSYEQYF. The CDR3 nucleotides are TGTGCCAGCAACCATAAGCCCAGCGGGAGCTCCTACGAGCAGTACTTC.

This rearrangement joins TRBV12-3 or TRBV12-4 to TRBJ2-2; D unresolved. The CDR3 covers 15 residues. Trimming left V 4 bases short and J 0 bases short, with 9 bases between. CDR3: CASSSGKANTGELFF. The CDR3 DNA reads TGTGCCAGCAGTTCCGGCAAAGCGAACACCGGGGAGCTGTTTTTT.

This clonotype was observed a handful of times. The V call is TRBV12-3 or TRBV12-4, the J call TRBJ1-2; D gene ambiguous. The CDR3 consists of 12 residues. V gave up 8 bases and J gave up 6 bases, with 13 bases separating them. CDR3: CASGPGIHGYTF. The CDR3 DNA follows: TGTGCCAGCGGTCCCGGGATTCATGGCTACACCTTC.

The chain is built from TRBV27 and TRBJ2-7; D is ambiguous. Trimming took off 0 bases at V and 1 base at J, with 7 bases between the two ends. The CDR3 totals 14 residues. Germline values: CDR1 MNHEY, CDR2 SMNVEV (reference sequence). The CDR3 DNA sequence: TGTGCCAGCAGTTTATCGCCCCGTTCCTACGAGCAGTACTTC. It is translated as CASSLSPRSYEQYF.

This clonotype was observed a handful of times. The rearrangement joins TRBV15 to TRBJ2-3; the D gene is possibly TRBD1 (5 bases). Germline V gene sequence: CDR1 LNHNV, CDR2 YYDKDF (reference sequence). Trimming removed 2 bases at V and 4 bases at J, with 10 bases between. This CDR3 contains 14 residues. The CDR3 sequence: CATSRRRAPDTQYF. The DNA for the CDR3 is TGTGCCACCAGCAGACGCAGGGCCCCAGATACGCAGTATTTT.

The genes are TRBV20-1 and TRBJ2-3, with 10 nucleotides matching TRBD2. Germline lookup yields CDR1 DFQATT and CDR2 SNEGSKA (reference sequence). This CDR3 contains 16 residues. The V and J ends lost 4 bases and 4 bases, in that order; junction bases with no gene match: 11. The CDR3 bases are TGCAGTGCTAAAGACCCAAGCGGGGGGGATTCAGATACGCAGTATTTT. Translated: CSAKDPSGGDSDTQYF.

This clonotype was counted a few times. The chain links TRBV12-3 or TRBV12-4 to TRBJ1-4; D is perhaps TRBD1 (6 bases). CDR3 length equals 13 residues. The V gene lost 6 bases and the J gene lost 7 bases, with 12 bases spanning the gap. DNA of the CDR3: TGTGCCAGCAGCCAAACGACAGGTGAAAAACTGTTTTTT. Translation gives CASSQTTGEKLFF.

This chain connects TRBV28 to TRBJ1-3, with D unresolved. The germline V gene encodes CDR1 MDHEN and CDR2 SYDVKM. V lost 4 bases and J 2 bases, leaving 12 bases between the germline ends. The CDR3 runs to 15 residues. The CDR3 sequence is CASSSRVWTGNTIYF. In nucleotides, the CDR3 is TGTGCCAGCAGTTCCCGGGTCTGGACTGGAAACACCATATATTTT.